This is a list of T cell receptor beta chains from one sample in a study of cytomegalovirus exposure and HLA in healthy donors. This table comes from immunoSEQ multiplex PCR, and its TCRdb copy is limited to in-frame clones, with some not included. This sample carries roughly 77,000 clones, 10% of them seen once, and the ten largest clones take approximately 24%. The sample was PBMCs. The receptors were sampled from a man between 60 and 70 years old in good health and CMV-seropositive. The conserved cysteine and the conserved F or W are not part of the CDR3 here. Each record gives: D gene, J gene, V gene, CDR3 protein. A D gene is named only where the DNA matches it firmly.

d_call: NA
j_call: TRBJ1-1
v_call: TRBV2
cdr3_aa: ASSTTYAEAF

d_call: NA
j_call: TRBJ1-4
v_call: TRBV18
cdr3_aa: ASSPRAGRNEKLF

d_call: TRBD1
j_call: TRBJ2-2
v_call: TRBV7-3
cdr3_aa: ASSIGTDFTGELF

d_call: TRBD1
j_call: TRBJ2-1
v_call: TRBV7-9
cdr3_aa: ASRAGGSNEQF

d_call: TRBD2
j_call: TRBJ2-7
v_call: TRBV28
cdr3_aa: ASSSMQAGVYYEQY

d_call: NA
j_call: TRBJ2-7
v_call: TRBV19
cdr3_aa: ASSLRTEAYEQY

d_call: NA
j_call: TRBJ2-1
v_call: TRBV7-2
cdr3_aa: ASSRSGATGEQF

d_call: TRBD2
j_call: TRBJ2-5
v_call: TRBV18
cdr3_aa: ASSPPGGSQAQY

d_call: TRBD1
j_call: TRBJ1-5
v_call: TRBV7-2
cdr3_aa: ASSPLGQGLNQPQH

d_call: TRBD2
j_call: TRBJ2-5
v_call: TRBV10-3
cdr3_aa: AVSGGTETQY

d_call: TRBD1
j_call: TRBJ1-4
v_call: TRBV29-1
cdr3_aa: SAWTGPSEKLF

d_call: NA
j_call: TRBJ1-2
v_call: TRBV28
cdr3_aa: ASSLGRSYGYT

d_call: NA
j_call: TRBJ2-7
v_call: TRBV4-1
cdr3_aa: ASSQSQTGSGAVEQY

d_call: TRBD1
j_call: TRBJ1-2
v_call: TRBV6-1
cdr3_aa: ASTGDRPNYGYT

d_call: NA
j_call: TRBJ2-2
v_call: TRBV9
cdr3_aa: ASSPRTDNTGELF

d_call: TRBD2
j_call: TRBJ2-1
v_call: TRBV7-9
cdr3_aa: ASSLWDSGTSINEQF

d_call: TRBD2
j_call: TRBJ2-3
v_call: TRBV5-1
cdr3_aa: ASSFGLADTDTQY

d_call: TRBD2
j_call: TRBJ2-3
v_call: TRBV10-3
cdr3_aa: AISGLAVSTDTQY

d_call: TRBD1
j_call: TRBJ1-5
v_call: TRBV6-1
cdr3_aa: ASSVAGGGNQPQH

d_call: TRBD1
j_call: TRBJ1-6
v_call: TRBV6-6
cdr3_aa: ASSYYPGQDDSPLH

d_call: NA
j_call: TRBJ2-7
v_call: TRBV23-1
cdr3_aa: ASSQLTGEQY

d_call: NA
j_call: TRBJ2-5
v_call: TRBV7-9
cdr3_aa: ASTVRSAGVGETQY

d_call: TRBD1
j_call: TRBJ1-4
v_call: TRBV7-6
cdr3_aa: ASSSLTGKVVNEKLF

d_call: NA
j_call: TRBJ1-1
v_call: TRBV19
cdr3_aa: ASSMGEARMNTEAF

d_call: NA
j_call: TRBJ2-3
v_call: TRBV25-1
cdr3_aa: VSSGPRKGTDTQY

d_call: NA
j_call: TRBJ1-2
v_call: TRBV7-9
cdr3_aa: ASSSSTTPTGGYT

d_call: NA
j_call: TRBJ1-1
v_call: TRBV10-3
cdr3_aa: AISESGHLNTEAF

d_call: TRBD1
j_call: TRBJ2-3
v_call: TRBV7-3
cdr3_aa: ASSSSRGQNTDTQY

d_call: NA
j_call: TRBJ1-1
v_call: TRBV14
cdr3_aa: ASSRIGGGTEAF

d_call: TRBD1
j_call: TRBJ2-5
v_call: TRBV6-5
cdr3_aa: ASSRQGPEETQY

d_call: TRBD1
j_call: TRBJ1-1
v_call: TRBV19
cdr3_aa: ASSITGGAGTEAF

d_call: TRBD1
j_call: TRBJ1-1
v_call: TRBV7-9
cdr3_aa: ASSLSGQGSLNTEAF

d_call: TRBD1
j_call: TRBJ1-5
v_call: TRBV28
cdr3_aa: ASSIWTGGLDQPQH

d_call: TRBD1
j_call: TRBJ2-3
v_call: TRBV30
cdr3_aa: AASGGRAAITRTDTQY

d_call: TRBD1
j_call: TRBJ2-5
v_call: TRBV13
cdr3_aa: ASRDRGRETQY

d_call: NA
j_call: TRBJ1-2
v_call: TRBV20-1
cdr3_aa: SAGEGTGYT

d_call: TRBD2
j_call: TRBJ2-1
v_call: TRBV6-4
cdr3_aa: ASSFLAGGNEQF